The 27 T cell receptor beta chains presented below share a single source sample, sequenced in a study of CD8+ T cells in alopecia areata. Sequencing relied on a cDNA template that was reverse transcribed from extracted RNA. Measured with immunoSEQ multiplex PCR; TCRdb has only the in-frame clones, and not every one. Singletons are absent from the sample, which has about 270,000 clones. Cells pooled from cutaneous lymph nodes were sorted on CD4, CD8alpha, NKG2D, NKG2ACE and other markers. Sequenced sample: CD4+ T cells sorted from a lymph node. These receptors were taken from a C3H/HeJ mouse with alopecia areata. This mouse strain has H2-k as its MHC haplotype.

There are a few counts of this clone. Genes and germline are mouse. The read terminates 4 residues ahead of where the CDR3 ends, so the germline J gene completes it. This sample also contains other DNA sequences that code for the same CDR3. This chain joins TRBV13-1 and TRBJ2-4; TRBD2 matches 10 bases. Germline lookup yields CDR1 NSHNY and CDR2 SYGAGN. The length of the CDR3 is 15 residues. With V trimmed by 3 bases and J by 2 bases, 3 bases remained unmatched. The sequenced CDR3 bases are TGTGCCAGCAGTGGCGGGACTGGGGATCAAAAC. As protein: CASSGGTGDQN. The CDR3 reads in full as CASSGGTGDQNTLYF.

This clone was detected a few times. All gene names here are mouse names. The read finishes 4 residues shy of the CDR3 end, and the germline J gene is used to complete it. The gene calls are TRBV19 and TRBJ2-5, with 8 bases that match TRBD2. The J segment lost 2 bases and the V segment lost 3 bases, leaving 5 bases of the junction unmatched. In germline, CDR1 is FNHDT, CDR2 SITEND (reference sequence). This CDR3 is 15 amino acids long. CDR3 sequence: CASSTRLGSQDTQYF. The CDR3 bases that were read are TGTGCCAGCAGTACCCGACTGGGGAGCCAAGAC.

About this clone: Because the CDR3's place on the DNA is in doubt, the DNA is left out and the CDR3 is given as listed by TCRdb. Mouse gene names and germline throughout. The rearrangement uses TRBV23 and TRBJ2-2; the table's D call TRBD1 went unverified against the DNA. Including both end residues, the CDR3 is 15 amino acids long. The germline V gene encodes CDR1 KGHTA and CDR2 FQNQQP. CDR3 in amino acids: CAPAVPDRNTGQLYF.

Notes on this clone: Here the gene names and germline are mouse. The covered CDR3 bases are TGTGCCAGCAGCCCCGCCAGGTATGCT. Translation: CASSPARYA. The entire CDR3 is CASSPARYAEQFF. The rearrangement uses TRBV4 and TRBJ2-1; D is unresolved. The CDR3 end lies 4 residues beyond the end of the read and is filled in from the germline J gene. V was cut by 5 bases and J by 4 bases, with 9 bases left in between. The CDR3 runs 13 residues. Germline CDR1 LGHDT, CDR2 YNNKQL (reference sequence).

This clone has just a few counts. Any gene name here is a mouse gene name. The read comes to an end 4 residues before the CDR3 does, leaving the germline J gene to fill in the end. V and J are TRBV3 and TRBJ2-7; 10 nucleotides agree with TRBD2. This CDR3 contains 14 residues. Germline values: CDR1 SNHLY, CDR2 FYNGKV (reference sequence). The sequenced part of the CDR3 DNA is TGTGCCAGCAGCCCCGGGACTGGGGAGTAT. This codes for CASSPGTGEY. The CDR3 in full is CASSPGTGEYEQYF.

This clone was detected only a few times. Mouse gene names and germline throughout. The sequence runs out 4 residues before the end of the CDR3; the remainder is reconstructed from the germline J gene. V usage is TRBV31 and J usage is TRBJ2-7; 10 bases are shared with TRBD1. Per the germline V gene, CDR1 is GKSSPN and CDR2 is SITVG. This CDR3 has 13 amino acids. This chain's CDR3 is CAWSHGTGDEQYF. CDR3 DNA, as far as it was read: TGTGCCTGGAGCCACGGGACAGGGGAT.

This clone was detected a few times. Germline and genes: mouse. The read comes to an end 4 residues before the CDR3 does, leaving the germline J gene to fill in the end. The sample contains more than one DNA sequence encoding this CDR3. The chain carries TRBV19 and TRBJ1-2, with 9 bases matching TRBD1. The CDR3 has 14 residues. V dropped 5 bases and J dropped 1; count of bases not matched to a gene: 3. CDR1 is FNHDT and CDR2 is SITEND in the germline V gene (reference sequence). The chain's CDR3 is CASSKTGGNSDYTF. CDR3 bases read: TGTGCCAGCAGCAAGACAGGGGGAAACTCC.

This clone has a handful of counts. Germline and genes: mouse. The CDR3 end lies 4 residues beyond the end of the read and is filled in from the germline J gene. The rearrangement links TRBV13-1 to TRBJ1-1, with TRBD1 identical over 9 bases. With 2 bases clipped from V and 0 bases from J, the junction kept 2 bases outside the gene matches. This CDR3 region has 15 residues. CDR1 is NSHNY and CDR2 is SYGAGN in the germline V gene. This chain's CDR3 is CASSEGTGTNTEVFF. The sequenced CDR3 bases are TGTGCCAGCAGTGAAGGGACAGGGACAAACACA.

On this clone itself: The listed genes are named as in mouse. The read finishes 4 residues shy of the CDR3 end, and the germline J gene is used to complete it. This chain links TRBV1 with TRBJ1-1; tentative D call: TRBD1 (5 bases). Germline-derived CDR1 and CDR2 are NSQYPW and LRSPGD (reference sequence). The CDR3 runs to 15 residues. Between the trimmed V and J ends, which lost 0 bases and 4 bases, there was a span of 12 bases. The CDR3 here is CTCSADQGGGTEVFF. The sequenced CDR3 bases are TGCACCTGCAGTGCAGATCAGGGAGGCGGCACA.

Note on this clone: A clone one base away is much larger, so this may be a read error. Here the gene names and germline are mouse. Read sequence stops 4 residues before the CDR3 end, and the germline J gene provides the missing end. Other nucleotide sequences from this sample produce the same CDR3. The genes are TRBV13-3 and TRBJ2-1; 7 nucleotides agree with TRBD2. Germline loops: CDR1 NNHDY, CDR2 SYVADS. The CDR3 has 14 residues. Germline trimming cut 1 base from V and 3 bases from J; bases unmatched to any gene: 1. The CDR3 bases that were read are TGTGCCAGCAGTGATATGGGGGGCTATGCT. Protein product: CASSDMGGYA. The entire CDR3 is CASSDMGGYAEQFF.

About this clone itself: The genes are named according to mouse. The read ends 4 residues early relative to the CDR3; the germline J gene fills the gap. The chain has TRBV13-3 and TRBJ2-1, with TRBD2 matching over 9 bases. Germline lookup yields CDR1 NNHDY and CDR2 SYVADS. With V trimmed by 6 bases and J by 3 bases, 1 base remained unmatched. This CDR3 comprises 13 residues. Partial CDR3 DNA: TGTGCCAGCATGGGACTGGGCTATGCT. It is translated as CASMGLGYA. The full CDR3 sequence reads CASMGLGYAEQFF.

Only a few counts were recorded for this clone. These gene names are mouse names. The DNA ends 4 residues before the CDR3 does, and the rest of the CDR3 is filled in from the germline J gene. The chain carries TRBV5 and TRBJ2-1, with a tentative D call TRBD2 (6 bases). The CDR3 has 16 amino acids. From germline, CDR1 is LGHNA and CDR2 YNLKQL (reference sequence). The V end lost 4 bases, the J end lost 0 bases, and 13 bases lay between the germline ends. Partial CDR3 DNA: TGTGCCAGCAGCCCTCGCGGGGACTTTAACTATGCT. Its translation: CASSPRGDFNYA. From start to end, the CDR3 is CASSPRGDFNYAEQFF.

As concerns this clone: The gene names here belong to mouse. The read halts 4 residues ahead of the CDR3 end, with the missing end drawn from the germline J gene. The gene calls are TRBV5 and TRBJ1-1; tentative D call: TRBD1 (5 bases). CDR1 is LGHNA and CDR2 is YNLKQL in the germline V gene (reference sequence). This CDR3 has 15 amino acids. The V end lost 1 base, the J end lost 4 bases, and 13 bases lay between the germline ends. Partial CDR3 DNA: TGTGCCAGCAGCCAAGTGAGGGAGAGGGGCACA. Residues: CASSQVRERGT. The CDR3, in full, reads CASSQVRERGTEVFF.

A note on this clone: Mouse germline and gene names are used. Coverage ceases 4 residues before the CDR3 finishes, and the germline J gene fills in the end. This same CDR3 is encoded by further DNA sequences in the sample. The V call is TRBV5, the J call TRBJ2-7; 11 bases match TRBD2. Germline assignment: CDR1 LGHNA and CDR2 YNLKQL (reference sequence). The CDR3 sequence is 15 residues long. CDR3 DNA (partial): TGTGCCAGCAGCCAAGAGGGGGACTGGGGGTAT. Translation gives CASSQEGDWGY. The CDR3 in its entirety is CASSQEGDWGYEQYF.

A note on this clone: The gene symbols are mouse symbols. Read sequence stops 4 residues before the CDR3 end, and the germline J gene provides the missing end. The identical CDR3 is also encoded by other nucleotide sequences in the sample. The rearrangement joins TRBV13-1 to TRBJ2-7; TRBD1 aligns across 10 bases. V gave up 5 bases and J gave up 3 bases; unmatched junction bases: 2. There are 13 residues in the CDR3. The germline CDR1 and CDR2 sequences are NSHNY and SYGAGN. The CDR3 DNA, read in part, is TGTGCCAGCAGAGGGACAGGGGTCTAT. Protein: CASRGTGVY. In full, the CDR3 is CASRGTGVYEQYF.

The table lists this clone with a few counts. Gene names are mouse gene names. The read halts 3 residues ahead of the CDR3 end, with the missing end drawn from the germline J gene. This sequence joins TRBV5 and TRBJ1-6; 7 nucleotides align to TRBD1. TRBJ1-6 has ORF status, its function being uncertain. The ends lost 4 bases at V and 5 bases at J; junction bases unmatched: 2. In germline, CDR1 is LGHNA, CDR2 YNLKQL (reference sequence). CDR3 size: 14 residues. CDR3 DNA (partial): TGTGCCAGCAGCCGACAGGGCCATAATTCGCCC. Encoded protein: CASSRQGHNSP. The entire CDR3 protein reads CASSRQGHNSPLYF.

In this sample, this clone turned up a few times. Germline and genes: mouse. The CDR3 goes on 4 residues after the read ends, and that part is filled in from the germline J gene. The same CDR3 arises from other DNA sequences in this sample as well. This rearrangement joins TRBV19 to TRBJ1-1, with D maybe TRBD1 (5 bases). Trimming took 2 bases from V and 1 from J, leaving 12 bases between them. The CDR3 runs to 15 residues. Per germline, CDR1 FNHDT and CDR2 SITEND (reference sequence). Partial CDR3 DNA: TGTGCCAGCAGTATGGAGGGGAGGGGAAACACA. Protein product: CASSMEGRGNT. In full, the CDR3 is CASSMEGRGNTEVFF.

For this clone: The gene names here belong to mouse. The CDR3 end is not reached by the read, which stops 4 residues before it; the germline J gene fills it in. The V call is TRBV13-1, the J call TRBJ2-2; 12 nucleotides match TRBD1. The V gene end was trimmed by 5 bases and the J gene end by 3 bases; junction bases not matched to a gene: 5. Germline values: CDR1 NSHNY, CDR2 SYGAGN. This CDR3 is 16 amino acids long. The CDR3 protein is CASRPGQGADTGQLYF. Incomplete CDR3 DNA: TGTGCCAGCAGGCCGGGACAGGGGGCGGACACCGGG.

Relative to its sample, this clone is medium-sized (0.01 to 0.1%). Gene names are the mouse ones. The CDR3 end falls 4 residues outside the read, so it is completed with the germline J gene. V is TRBV31 and J is TRBJ2-5; TRBD2 is a possible D gene (7 bases). The length of the CDR3 is 13 residues. Germline V gene data show CDR1 as GKSSPN and CDR2 as SITVG. This CDR3 is CAWSLGGADTQYF. The covered CDR3 bases are TGTGCCTGGAGTCTGGGGGGCGCAGAC. The entire variable domain, with the rest obtained from reference TRBV31 and TRBJ2-5, is as follows: AQTIHQWPVAEIKAVGSPLSLGCTIKGKSSPNLYWYWQATGGTLQQLFYSITVGQVESVVQLNLSASRPKDDQFILSTEKLLLSHSGFYLCAWSLGGADTQYFGPGTRLLVL.

Note on this clone: The gene symbols are mouse symbols. The observed sequence ends 4 residues before the CDR3 terminus, with the missing tail filled in from the germline J gene. The chain is built from TRBV13-1 and TRBJ1-2; 7 nucleotides agree with TRBD1. V was pared by 1 base and J by 0 bases, with 3 bases of the junction left unmatched. CDR1 is NSHNY, CDR2 SYGAGN, per germline. The CDR3 runs 15 residues. The CDR3 sequence: CASSDNGQANSDYTF. Incomplete CDR3 DNA: TGTGCCAGCAGTGATAACGGACAGGCAAACTCC.

Worth noting for this clone: Genes and germline are mouse. The read terminates 4 residues ahead of where the CDR3 ends, so the germline J gene completes it. The J gene is TRBJ2-5, the V gene TRBV31; D unclear. Germline CDR1 and CDR2: GKSSPN and SITVG. This CDR3 contains 12 residues. V was cut by 4 bases and J by 0 bases, with 5 bases left in between. CDR3 protein: CAWTGNQDTQYF. The covered CDR3 bases are TGTGCCTGGACTGGTAACCAAGAC.

This clone came up a few times. Gene names denote mouse genes. The CDR3 is cut off 4 residues early in the read; its end comes from the germline J gene. The chain is built from TRBV13-3 and TRBJ2-3; 7 nucleotides align to TRBD1. The CDR3 sequence is 13 residues long. Germline V gives CDR1 NNHDY, CDR2 SYVADS. The J segment lost 0 bases and the V segment lost 5 bases, leaving 0 bases of the junction unmatched. The CDR3 reads CASRGQSAETLYF. The CDR3 DNA, read in part, is TGTGCCAGCAGGGGACAGAGTGCAGAA.

This clone has only a few counts. The gene names here belong to mouse. The observed sequence ends 4 residues before the CDR3 terminus, with the missing tail filled in from the germline J gene. The chain links TRBV17 to TRBJ2-5, with TRBD2 identical over 12 bases. The CDR3 contains 16 residues. The germline V gene has CDR1 MNHDT and CDR2 YYDKIL. The sequenced part of the CDR3 DNA is TGTGCTAGCAGTAGAGAACGGACTGGGGGGGAAGAC. Its translation: CASSRERTGGED. The whole CDR3 protein reads CASSRERTGGEDTQYF. The whole variable domain, remainder taken from reference TRBV17 and TRBJ2-5, is DTTVKQNPRYKLARVGKPVNLICSQTMNHDTMYWYQKKPNQAPKLLLFYYDKILNREADTFEKFQSSRPNNSFCSLYIGSAGLEYSAMYLCASSRERTGGEDTQYFGPGTRLLVL.

This clone was seen more than once but under ten times. Here the gene names and germline are mouse. The read falls 4 residues short of the CDR3 end, and the missing part is taken from the germline J gene. The chain links TRBV13-1 to TRBJ2-7; TRBD1 matches 10 bases. This CDR3 contains 14 residues. Looked up from germline, CDR1 is NSHNY and CDR2 is SYGAGN. The CDR3 bases that were read are TGTGCCAGCAGTGAACGGGACAGGGGAGAT. It specifies CASSERDRGD. The full-length CDR3 reads as CASSERDRGDEQYF.

This clone has just a few counts. Gene names refer to mouse genes. Read coverage stops 4 residues before the CDR3 terminus; the germline J gene supplies the remainder. The genes are TRBV13-2 and TRBJ1-2; possibly TRBD1 for D (5 bases). This CDR3 has 14 residues. From germline, CDR1 is NNHNN and CDR2 SYGAGS (reference sequence). Trimming removed 1 base at V and 3 bases at J, with 10 bases between. The CDR3 sequence is CASGDSQGDSDYTF. The DNA read from the CDR3 is TGTGCCAGCGGTGATTCCCAGGGTGACTCC.

This clone was seen only a few times. These gene names are mouse names. The read ends 4 residues early relative to the CDR3; the germline J gene fills the gap. Other nucleotide sequences from this sample produce the same CDR3. The chain uses TRBV5 and TRBJ2-5; the match to TRBD2 covers 8 bases. The CDR3 is 15 amino acids. Germline CDR1 is LGHNA and CDR2 is YNLKQL (reference sequence). Trimming took 4 bases from V and 0 from J; bases not matched to a gene: 3. CDR3 protein: CASSRLGSNQDTQYF. The CDR3 bases that were read are TGTGCCAGCAGCCGACTGGGGAGTAACCAAGAC.

Remarks on this clone: Mouse gene names and germline throughout. The read stops 3 residues short of the end of the CDR3; the missing end is completed from the germline J gene. The chain carries TRBV19 and TRBJ1-6, with D possibly being TRBD1 (6 bases). TRBJ1-6 is sorted into the ORF group, with uncertain function. This CDR3 is built from 15 residues. Trimming stripped 6 bases from V and 0 bases from J, with 10 bases between. Germline V gives CDR1 FNHDT, CDR2 SITEND (reference sequence). CDR3 DNA, as far as it was read: TGTGCCAGCACGGACAGAAATTCCTATAATTCGCCC. It specifies CASTDRNSYNSP. The complete CDR3 protein is CASTDRNSYNSPLYF.